This T cell receptor (beta chain) derives from a study of OX40 agonist ivuxolimab in advanced cancers. Regarding the complete study: Ivuxolimab, which targeted the costimulatory receptor OX40 (CD134), was an agonistic, fully human IgG2 monoclonal antibody. The paper describes the monotherapy dose-escalation part (N of about 50 patients) of the phase I trial of ivuxolimab. Prior anti-PD-1, anti-PD-L1 or anti-CTLA-4 therapy was permitted, and checkpoint inhibitors had been received by around 39% of dose-escalation patients. Intravenous ivuxolimab was administered to patients every 2 weeks at six dose levels: 0.01, 0.1, 0.3, 1.5, 3 and 10 mg/kg. In the dose-escalation cohort, more than 75% of patients were male, and the mean age was roughly 60 years, with a range of roughly 23 to 85. Of the roughly 52 dose-escalation patients, hepatocellular carcinoma was present in 19, melanoma in around 15, renal cell carcinoma in 9 and head and neck cancer in 9. Three dose-escalation patients achieved partial responses, one with hepatocellular carcinoma and two with cutaneous melanoma. Peripheral TCRbeta sequencing aimed to test whether ivuxolimab altered TCR sequence diversity and caused clonal T-cell expansion. Here is what the overall study found, with its caveats: Antigen specificity was not determined for the clonally expanded peripheral T cells. On average, CD8+ T cells showed more expanded clones than CD4+ T cells after ivuxolimab. In the 0.1-3.0 mg/kg groups, partial responders had among the lowest normalized peripheral clonal expansion, particularly in CD8+ T cells. Clonal expansion of both CD4+ and CD8+ blood T cells was observed from baseline to week 6 at doses 0.1 to 3.0 mg/kg. Low levels of normalized T-cell clonal expansion were also seen in some nonresponding patients.

From a lookup of the germline V gene (reference sequence), CDR1 and CDR2 are MNHEY and SMNVEV. The germline V end is reduced by 2 bases and the J end by 6 bases; junction bases left unmatched: 10. The CDR3 spans 16 residues, from the cysteine through the phenylalanine. Of the read, only the CDR3 DNA is kept; its 48 bases are in frame from base 1. Patients with a history of autoimmune disease or receiving systemic immunosuppression were excluded from the trial. Peripheral blood for TCR sequencing was collected from all dose cohorts at baseline, on cycle 4 day 1, and on cycle 7 day 1. The samples were drawn from a first-in-human, open-label, multicenter phase I dose-escalation trial of ivuxolimab. Adults with locally advanced or metastatic melanoma, renal cell carcinoma, hepatocellular carcinoma or head and neck squamous cell carcinoma were enrolled in the trial. CD4+ and CD8+ T cells were sorted separately from peripheral blood before TCR sequencing.

Remarks on this clone: The antigen it binds to is not known. No base quality values were provided; no much bigger clone lies one nucleotide off.

To sequence the TCRbeta CDR3 region, genomic DNA was isolated from the sorted cells. TCRbeta CDR3 regions were sequenced using the immunoSEQ Assay. This is the immuneACCESS table as TCRdb keeps it, with only in-frame sequences that have V and J called. A part of the clones is gone; compared with another copy, unresolved V genes explain less than half, and the rest is unexplained. For this sample the table gives some 86,000 clones, of which 70% to 90% were detected only once. The ten largest clones represent about 4% of the sample. The chain uses TRBV27 and TRBJ2-4; the central 7 bases match TRBD2. The TCR comes from an adult with an advanced solid tumor such as melanoma, head and neck, liver or kidney cancer. Sequences were derived from CD4+ or CD8+ T cells sorted from blood, sampled in a trial of the OX40 agonist ivuxolimab. The CDR3 reads CASSLSSGLVTNIQYF. In nucleotides, the sequence is TGTGCCAGCAGTTTAAGTAGCGGGCTAGTCACAAACATTCAGTACTTC.